What follows describes a single T cell receptor (beta chain). This sample was included in a study of cytomegalovirus exposure and HLA in healthy donors. Germline trimming cut 4 bases from V and 4 bases from J; bases unmatched to any gene: 7. Germline V lookup: CDR1 SGHAT, CDR2 FQNNGV. CDR3 length equals 15 residues. PCR involved 60 Vbeta and 13 Jbeta primers. Some clones are missing from TCRdb's copy, which holds only in-frame ones; the method was immunoSEQ multiplex PCR. The repertoire has some 120,000 clones, 80% to 90% of them found once; the top ten carry roughly 12%. Material: PBMCs. This sequence was found in a male donor in good health and CMV-seropositive. The genes are TRBV11-2 and TRBJ2-3, with TRBD1 matching 8 bases. The DNA of the CDR3 is TGTGCCAGCAGCTGGGCAGCGACAGGGGCAGATACGCAGTATTTT. Protein sequence: CASSWAATGADTQYF.